This T cell receptor (beta chain) was found in a study of cytomegalovirus exposure and HLA in healthy donors (TCRdb year 2017). Some background on the complete study: An earlier analysis of approximately 550 of the donors reported approximately 300 Gb of sequence data and 117 million unique TCR beta sequences from 190 million or so T cells. HLA typing included class I and class II loci at four-digit resolution. Every discovery cohort repertoire had been produced on one sequencing platform. To study patterns of TCR occurrence, a later analysis re-analyzed previously published TCR beta repertoires from several hundred donors and added high-resolution HLA genotyping. In the later analysis, no new phenotypic data were used to find candidate immune exposures; instead, reliance was placed on TCR beta sequences and their occurrence across donors. To predict cytomegalovirus infection status, the study brought together high-throughput TCR immunosequencing, statistical association of individual TCRs with disease status, and machine learning. An earlier analysis of 587 of the donors used high-throughput TCR beta sequencing to judge whether each TCR beta V gene segment behaved as functional or pseudogenic. Of the approximately 400 genotyped donors, more than 75% were placed in the genetic ancestry cluster associated with self-reported Caucasian donors. A later genetic analysis took genome-wide SNP genotypes for about 55% of the 666 donors and used that subset as a discovery cohort. The study was designed to test whether signatures of past pathogen exposure could be identified by cataloging public T cell receptors. Among about 360 genotyped donors of the cohort, an average of about 240,000 unique TCR beta nucleotide sequences were sequenced per donor, about a sixth of them non-productive. The study profiled the T cell repertoires of some 610 subjects by immunosequencing and related them to cytomegalovirus serostatus. Alongside the repertoire data, information on donor age, sex, ethnicity and CMV serostatus was compiled. Roughly five DR-DQ haplotypes were handled as single units for association and clustering because linkage in the cohort was strong. An early release covering roughly 640 HLA-typed donors comprised 300 to 350 gigabases of sequencing data and some 79 million unique TCR sequences. Typing coverage differed by locus: A, B, C, DRB1 and DQB1 were typed in roughly 620-640 donors, DQA1 in about 510, DPA1 in nearly 610, and DPB1 in just under 480. Along with the roughly 670-subject first cohort, a separate validation cohort of over a hundred different subjects was used.

In the germline V gene, CDR1 corresponds to SNHLY and CDR2 to FYNNEI. V has 8 bases trimmed and J has 3 bases trimmed; junction bases matching no gene number 17. Counted from cysteine to phenylalanine, this CDR3 has 18 amino acids. The only DNA kept is the CDR3, 54 bases in frame from the first base. The cohort comprised hundreds of healthy bone marrow donors. All cohort members were sampled while nominally healthy, although unrecorded immune exposures were likely present. The donor was CMV seronegative and was included in the group of a few hundred seronegative cohort members. Every donor gave a peripheral blood sample, and the peripheral blood mononuclear cells from that sample were used for TCR beta sequencing. Genomic DNA was extracted from the blood cell samples with the Qiagen DNeasy Blood Extraction Kit. Study-wide conclusions, independent of this receptor: In this cohort, only TCR beta chains were sequenced, and detectable features were limited by the absence of alpha or paired-chain data. Immune exposure information for the cohort was limited to CMV serostatus. In both the original and validation cohorts, the classifier was reported to diagnose cytomegalovirus status with high specificity and sensitivity. It was suggested by the authors that the approach could potentially be generalized to other disease states and immunological phenotypes. In an earlier analysis of fewer than 750 of the donors, most TCR beta V segments were observed in productive rearrangements about 87% or about 30% of the time, broadly matching IMGT annotations. Specific HLA alleles were associated with some 15,000 TCR beta sequences at a false discovery rate of 0.05 in a later analysis. In a later analysis, HLA-associated TCR beta chains showed more clonal expansion and lower generation probabilities than non-associated chains that were equally common. Presence/absence analyses assumed roughly uniform sequencing depth across donors, an assumption that may not hold. The study gave a list of roughly 150 TCR beta chains associated with cytomegalovirus. A later genetic analysis reported fewer N-insertions in productive TCRs among donors in an Asian-associated ancestry cluster than the roughly 690-donor mean. Linkage disequilibrium might explain the correlated functional status among segregating V segments, but an unknown experimental factor could not be ruled out. The sequencing pipeline was judged likely to have produced a cluster of highly shared sequence variants as a technical artifact. A further reported finding was that TCR beta sequences accurately predicted the HLA-A and HLA-B alleles for most subjects in the first cohort. Most CMV-associated TCR beta chains appeared to be HLA-restricted in a later analysis, and the HLA associations seemed to be driven largely by CMV exposure. In a later analysis, several top co-occurrence clusters were reported to appear linked to parvovirus B19, influenza, CMV and Epstein-Barr virus. V-gene and J-gene trimming of TCR beta chains was associated with a missense DCLRE1C variant in a later genetic analysis, and the association was replicated in an independent cohort. Because HLA typing was unavailable for some donors at each locus, only the typed subset was used in association tests. Most TCR sequences were observed very rarely across donors, whereas some public TCRs were present in many individuals. When HLA alleles, especially DR and DQ, strongly co-occurred, attributing TCR associations to individual alleles was difficult. According to a later analysis, TCR association rates differed among HLA loci, with DRB1 alleles showing the most associated TCRs and HLA-C alleles showing the fewest. In vitro tests confirmed that a few of the cytomegalovirus-associated TCR beta chains recognize cytomegalovirus antigens. Some IMGT-functional V segments, including TRBV6-2 and TRBV6-3, could not be told apart with the 87-base-pair reads, so those segments were excluded. Around 16 rarely observed V segments, including chromosome 9 orphons, were excluded from the earlier analysis of approximately 500 of the donors because counts were too low.

As to this clone: Its antigen is unknown. It has no much larger one-base neighbor in the sample; base qualities were not kept.

The library was made by the immunoSEQ multiplex PCR assay. For the multiplex PCR, a mixture combining 60 forward primers for TCR Vbeta segments and 13 reverse primers for TCR Jbeta segments was used. A multiplex PCR assay on genomic DNA amplified the CDR3 region of rearranged TCR beta genes. On the Illumina HiSeq System, the amplified TCR beta libraries were sequenced as 87-base-pair reads. The paper's data handling went like this. A later analysis counted approximately 84 million unique TCR beta chains across the 640 or so repertoires, and roughly 9.9 million of these chains were shared by at least two donors. A nearest-neighbor algorithm error-corrected the raw reads and collapsed the reads into unique sequences, merging closely related sequences to remove PCR and sequencing errors. CDR3 sequences were aligned to IMGT reference sequences to assign V, D and J gene segments. For a sequence to be retained, a match of at least six nucleotides to both a V gene segment and a J gene segment was required. A rearrangement counted as productive if the CDR3 had no stop codons and remained in frame with V and J, and every other rearrangement counted as non-productive. Following IMGT convention, CDR3 was defined as the stretch from the second conserved V-encoded cysteine up to the conserved J-encoded phenylalanine. The earlier analysis of some 540 of the donors excluded any sequence lacking an unambiguous match to a single V gene segment. An earlier analysis of several hundred of the donors classified V segments as functional when productive rearrangements were above 56.7% and as segregating when the standard deviation between donors was above 5%. A statistical classification framework was built for diagnosing cytomegalovirus status from the catalog of TCR beta chain sequences. V and J gene assignment, in a later analysis, came from comparing TCR nucleotide sequences with IMGT/GENE-DB human TR gene sequences. Using the TCRdist pipeline, a later analysis assigned CDR3 sequences along with most-parsimonious VDJ recombination scenarios. In a later analysis, every TCR beta chain was defined by the combination of its CDR3 amino acid sequence and its V-gene family, and reads without a unique V-gene family were dropped. A later analysis removed 592 highly shared, low-generation-probability nucleotide sequences to deal with suspected cross-contamination and a sequencing artifact. For each public chain, a later analysis derived a clonal expansion index from normalized ranks of inferred template counts within each repertoire. A later analysis computed generation probabilities with a VDJ recombination model fitted to out-of-frame rearrangements, and checked the results against IGoR. Hypergeometric tests were used in a later analysis to score TCR-TCR, TCR-HLA and TCR-CMV co-occurrence, with a repertoire-size bias correction applied to the TCR pairs. A later analysis estimated false discovery rates by permuting HLA or CMV assignments 20 times. In a later analysis, co-occurring TCRs were grouped with DBSCAN, and TCRdist sequence similarity was added when clustering was performed within HLA-allele-positive subsets. For co-occurrence clustering, repertoires with fewer than 30,000 or more than 120,000 public chains were excluded, along with several repertoires with anomalous nucleotide sharing. What TCRdb holds here is the immuneACCESS table cut down to in-frame rearrangements. Part of the clones is not present; checked against another copy, under half of the missing clones reflect an unresolved V gene, and the others are unexplained. V and J calls and clone size come straight from that table; D and trimming were deduced from the DNA. The sample table holds 190,000 or so clones, of which 80% were seen once. The top ten clones comprise 0.65% of the sample.

The chain joins TRBV2 to TRBJ2-1; the junction holds 9 bases that match TRBD2. Sequenced: PBMCs. This sequence originates from a boy aged 10-17 years in good health and CMV-seronegative. The bases are TGTGCCAGCCTGGGAGGGACTAGCCGAATCCGGATCTACAATGAGCAGTTCTTC. Its protein product is CASLGGTSRIRIYNEQFF.